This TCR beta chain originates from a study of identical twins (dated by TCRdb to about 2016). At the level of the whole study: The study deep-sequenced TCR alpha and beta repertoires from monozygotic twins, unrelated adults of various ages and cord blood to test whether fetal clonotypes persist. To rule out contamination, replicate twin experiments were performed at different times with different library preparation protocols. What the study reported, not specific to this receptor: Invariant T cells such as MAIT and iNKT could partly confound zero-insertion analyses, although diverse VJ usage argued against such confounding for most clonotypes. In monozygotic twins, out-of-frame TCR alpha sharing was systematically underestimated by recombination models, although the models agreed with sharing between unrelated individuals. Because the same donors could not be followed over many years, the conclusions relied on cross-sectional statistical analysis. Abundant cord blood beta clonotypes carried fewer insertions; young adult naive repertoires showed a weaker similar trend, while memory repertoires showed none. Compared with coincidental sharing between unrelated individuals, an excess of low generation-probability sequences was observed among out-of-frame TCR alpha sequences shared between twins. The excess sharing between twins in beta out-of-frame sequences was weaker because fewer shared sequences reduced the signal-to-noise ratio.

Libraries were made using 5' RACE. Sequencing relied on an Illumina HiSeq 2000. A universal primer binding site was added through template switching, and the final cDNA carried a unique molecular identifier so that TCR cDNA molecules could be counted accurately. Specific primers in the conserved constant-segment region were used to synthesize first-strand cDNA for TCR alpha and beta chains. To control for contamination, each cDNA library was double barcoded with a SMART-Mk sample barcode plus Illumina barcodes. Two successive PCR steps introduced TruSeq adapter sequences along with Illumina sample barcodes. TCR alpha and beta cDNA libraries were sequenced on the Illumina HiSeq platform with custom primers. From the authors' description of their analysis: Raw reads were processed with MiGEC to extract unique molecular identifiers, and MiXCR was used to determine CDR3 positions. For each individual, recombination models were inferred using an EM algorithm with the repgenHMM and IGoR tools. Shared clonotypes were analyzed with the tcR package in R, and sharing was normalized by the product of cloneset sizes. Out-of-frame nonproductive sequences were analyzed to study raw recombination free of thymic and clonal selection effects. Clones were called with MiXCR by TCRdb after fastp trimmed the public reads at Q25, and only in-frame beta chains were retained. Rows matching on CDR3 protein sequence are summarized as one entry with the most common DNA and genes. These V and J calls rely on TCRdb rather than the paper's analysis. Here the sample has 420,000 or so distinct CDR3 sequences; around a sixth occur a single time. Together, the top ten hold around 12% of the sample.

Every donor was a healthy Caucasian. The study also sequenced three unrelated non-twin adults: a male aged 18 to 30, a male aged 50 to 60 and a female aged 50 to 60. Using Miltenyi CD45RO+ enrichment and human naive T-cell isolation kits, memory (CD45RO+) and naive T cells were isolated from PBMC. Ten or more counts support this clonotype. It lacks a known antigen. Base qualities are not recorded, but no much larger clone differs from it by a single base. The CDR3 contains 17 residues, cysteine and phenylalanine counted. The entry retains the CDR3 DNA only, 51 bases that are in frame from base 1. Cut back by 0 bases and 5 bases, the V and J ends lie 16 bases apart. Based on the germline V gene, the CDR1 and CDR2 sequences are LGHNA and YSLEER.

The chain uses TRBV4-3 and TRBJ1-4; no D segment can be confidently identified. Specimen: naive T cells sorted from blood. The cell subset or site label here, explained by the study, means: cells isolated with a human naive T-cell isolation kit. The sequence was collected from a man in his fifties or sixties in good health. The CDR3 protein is CASSQDSAVDVNEKLFF. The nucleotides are TGCGCCAGCAGCCAAGATTCGGCGGTTGATGTCAATGAAAAACTGTTTTTT.